This T cell receptor beta chain was sequenced during a study of T cells in localized non-small cell lung cancer (dated by TCRdb to 2020 to 2022). Looking at the study overall: T cell repertoires of 200 to 250 early-stage NSCLC patients were analyzed, with tumors being compared against uninvolved tumor-adjacent lungs. All 236 NSCLC patients in the cohort were treatment-naive and had localized lung tumors that were resected. Of the NSCLC patients, around 130 were male and 107 were female, and the mean age was approximately 66 years.

The CDR3 has 15 amino acids, counting the end cysteine and phenylalanine. Only the CDR3 part of the read is kept: 45 bases, read in frame from the first base. The germline V gene gives CDR1 as MNHEY and CDR2 as SVGAGI. V sheds 5 bases and J sheds 4 bases, leaving 17 bases between their ends. The immunoSEQ Assay was used to sequence TCR beta CDR3 regions from DNA. In the paper's pipeline: T cell density was computed as TCR beta template counts normalized to usable DNA estimated by amplifying housekeeping genes. Richness was estimated using the preseqR package, with extrapolation to 400,000 templates for PBMC samples and to 120,000 templates for tissue samples. Clonality was calculated as one minus Pielou's evenness. Tissue-enriched TCRs were identified by differential abundance testing using productive amino-acid clonotypes, minimum total count 5 and alpha 0.1. The Jaccard Index and the Morisita Overlap Index were used to measure how much the repertoires overlapped between compartments. GLIPH clustered TCR beta CDR3s with public tetramer-defined viral CDR3s; viral motifs required at least three viral sequences plus V-gene enrichment. TCRdb retrieved this table from immuneACCESS and kept in-frame rearrangements only. Not all clones are present; in checked studies, unresolved V genes account for under half, and no reason is known for the remainder. The V and J calls and the clone size are those of that table, but D and trimming were determined from the DNA. The sample profile shows 30,000 to 40,000 clones; approximately 91% of them were found once. The ten top clones hold around 4% of the sample.

The paper's findings and limits, for the study overall: The highest T cell clonality was observed in uninvolved tumor-adjacent lung, where clonality exceeded that of tumor, suggesting that antigenic responses were more focused in uninvolved tumor-adjacent lung. Because multi-region tumor sequencing was not done, intratumor heterogeneity could not be ruled out. A median of 57 of the top 100 tumor clones were detected in paired uninvolved adjacent lung, and some 29 of these tumor clones were also found among the top 100 clones of the paired uninvolved adjacent lung. Longer overall survival was associated with higher T cell density in blood, whereas shorter survival was associated with higher clonality in adjacent lung. Since the design was exploratory, TCR variables were selected using unadjusted p-values with no false-discovery rate correction.

On this clone itself: Its antigen is not yet known. The sample holds no much larger clone one base away, and base qualities are not on file.

At diagnosis, tumor, uninvolved tumor-adjacent lung and peripheral blood were collected and then preserved as a mix of FFPE and fresh-frozen material. Blood samples were analyzed as peripheral blood mononuclear cells for TCR repertoire profiling. Here the sequenced sample was peripheral blood, taken before any cancer treatment. This receptor was identified in a woman aged 40-75 years with stage I lung adenocarcinoma. The V gene is TRBV6-5 and the J gene is TRBJ1-1; TRBD1 could be the D gene, as 6 bases match. For the CDR3, the sequence is CASSPLPGAGTEAFF. DNA sequence: TGTGCCAGCAGTCCCCTCCCAGGGGCTGGCACTGAAGCTTTCTTT.